This passage covers 21 T cell receptor beta chains from one sample sequenced in a study of cytomegalovirus exposure and HLA in healthy donors. Primers for the PCR totalled 60 Vbeta and 13 Jbeta. Only in-frame clones appear in the TCRdb table, and some are missing; sequencing was by immunoSEQ multiplex PCR. The repertoire holds tens of thousands of clones, with 60% to 70% as singletons. The sequenced sample consisted of PBMCs. The receptors derive from a woman younger than 45 in good health and CMV-seronegative.

Written as DNA, the CDR3 is TGTGCCAGCTCACCACTCAGGGAGAACACTGAAGCTTTCTTT. This translates into CASSPLRENTEAFF. V usage is TRBV18 and J usage is TRBJ1-1, with a possible D match to TRBD1 (5 bases). Per the germline V gene, CDR1 is KGHSH and CDR2 is LQKENI. This CDR3 has 14 amino acids. The V end was cut by 1 base, the J end by 1 base, with 7 bases between.

This rearrangement joins TRBV30 to TRBJ2-5; 8 bases match TRBD2. Germline-derived CDR1 and CDR2 are GTSNPN and SVGIG (reference sequence). V lost 0 bases to trimming and J lost 4 bases; unmatched junction nucleotides: 7. The length of the CDR3 is 15 residues. The CDR3 sequence is CAWSVRGGRGETQYF. As DNA, the CDR3 is TGTGCCTGGAGTGTTCGGGGGGGTAGGGGAGAGACCCAGTACTTC.

This clone has a handful of counts. The V call is TRBV13, the J call TRBJ1-1; D is unclear. Germline V gene data show CDR1 as PRHDT and CDR2 as FYEKMQ (reference sequence). The CDR3 is 13 amino acids. Trimming stripped 5 bases from V and 0 bases from J, with 7 bases between. This CDR3 is CASSPTVNTEAFF. DNA of the CDR3: TGTGCCAGCAGCCCAACAGTGAACACTGAAGCTTTCTTT.

This clone was detected only once. Written as DNA, the CDR3 is TGTGCCAGTAGTATAGGACAAAGTACAGATACGCAGTATTTT. This codes for CASSIGQSTDTQYF. The chain carries TRBV19 and TRBJ2-3; no reliable D call. The ends were cut back, 1 base at V and 3 bases at J, with 8 bases in the middle. The CDR3 sequence is 14 residues long. Germline-derived CDR1 and CDR2 are LNHDA and SQIVND (reference sequence).

The gene calls are TRBV10-1 and TRBJ1-2; D remains ambiguous. Germline V gives CDR1 WNHNN, CDR2 SYGVQD (reference sequence). V was clipped by 6 bases and J by 4 bases, with 6 bases between them. CDR3 length: 11 amino acids. The CDR3 DNA sequence: TGCGCCAGCAGGGGCACCTATGGCTACACCTTC. Encoded protein: CASRGTYGYTF.

The CDR3: CASSQVAGHEQYF. In DNA, the CDR3 is TGCGCCAGCAGCCAAGTCGCAGGCCACGAGCAGTACTTC. The J gene is TRBJ2-7, the V gene TRBV4-1, with D hard to call. V lost 1 base, J lost 5 bases, and 9 bases lay in between. CDR1 and CDR2 from the germline V gene are MGHRA and YSYEKL. The CDR3 runs to 13 residues.

The chain couples TRBV6-1 to TRBJ2-7; 13 bases fit TRBD2. CDR3 length: 15 residues. Germline assignment: CDR1 MNHNS and CDR2 SASEGT. V gave up 5 bases and J gave up 4 bases; unmatched junction bases: 5. The CDR3 sequence is CASSLGLAGPYEQYF. In DNA form, the CDR3 reads TGTGCCAGCAGTCTGGGACTAGCGGGACCATACGAGCAGTACTTC.

The CDR3 sequence: CASSTRTPKAFF. CDR3 bases: TGTGCCAGCAGCACCCGGACACCGAAAGCTTTCTTT. The rearrangement links TRBV7-9 to TRBJ1-1, with a weak D call TRBD1 (5 bases). The germline V gene has CDR1 SEHNR and CDR2 FQNEAQ (reference sequence). CDR3 size: 12 residues. V lost 5 bases and J lost 9, with 13 bases in between.

The chain carries TRBV4-3 and TRBJ1-2; 8 bases agree with TRBD1. Germline assignment: CDR1 LGHNA and CDR2 YSLEER. V was clipped by 7 bases and J by 8 bases; unmatched bases: 18. This CDR3 has 16 amino acids. The CDR3 is CASTTTLGQGRDGYTF. As DNA, the CDR3 is TGCGCCAGCACCACGACCCTAGGACAGGGAAGAGACGGCTACACCTTC.

The V and J genes are TRBV18 and TRBJ2-7; possibly TRBD2 for D (6 bases). Trimming shortened V by 2 bases and J by 0 bases, and 11 bases separated the two germline ends. CDR1 and CDR2 from the germline V gene are KGHSH and LQKENI. This CDR3 has 15 amino acids. CDR3 amino acids: CASSPGRGYSYEQYF. The DNA of the CDR3 is TGTGCCAGCTCACCAGGGCGGGGTTACTCCTACGAGCAGTACTTC.

This clone showed up just once. This rearrangement joins TRBV9 to TRBJ2-5; 14 bases fit TRBD2. The germline gives CDR1 SGDLS, CDR2 YYNGEE. V was pared by 6 bases and J by 2 bases, with 3 bases of the junction left unmatched. The CDR3 is made up of 15 amino acids. This CDR3 is CASTRLAGGQETQYF. The CDR3 DNA is TGTGCCAGCACCCGACTAGCGGGAGGGCAAGAGACCCAGTACTTC.

The rearrangement links TRBV5-1 to TRBJ2-5, with 13 nucleotides matching TRBD2. Trimming removed 4 bases from V and 7 bases from J; junction bases left unmatched: 10. The CDR3 has 16 residues. Germline CDR1 and CDR2: SGHRS and YFSETQ. For the CDR3, the DNA is TGCGCCAGCAGCGCGGGACTAGCGGGGAGCGTCGGGACCCAGTACTTC. Translating it yields CASSAGLAGSVGTQYF.

This clone was recorded once. The genes are TRBV2 and TRBJ1-2; 9 bases align to TRBD1. Germline assignment: CDR1 SNHLY and CDR2 FYNNEI. Trimming removed 4 bases from V and 8 bases from J; junction bases left unmatched: 2. This CDR3 comprises 12 residues. CDR3 loop: CASSGTGVGYTF. For the CDR3, the DNA is TGTGCCAGCAGTGGGACAGGGGTGGGCTACACCTTC.

Only one count was recorded for this clone. This sequence joins TRBV28 and TRBJ1-1; D unresolved. CDR1 and CDR2 from the germline V gene are MDHEN and SYDVKM. This CDR3 has 17 residues. Trimming took 5 bases from V and 2 from J, leaving 21 bases between them. DNA for the CDR3: TGTGCCAGCAGTAGCACCTTGACTTTGTACCTCAACACTGAAGCTTTCTTT. Its protein product is CASSSTLTLYLNTEAFF.

Only one count was recorded for this clone. This chain links TRBV6-7 with TRBJ2-7; tentative D call: TRBD2 (5 bases). TRBV6-7 is annotated as an ORF whose role is uncertain. This CDR3 contains 14 residues. Trimming pared 6 bases from V and 2 bases from J, leaving 14 bases between. The CDR3: CASRAPSFAYEQYF. CDR3 bases: TGTGCCAGCAGAGCCCCTAGCTTCGCCTACGAGCAGTACTTC.

The CDR3 sequence is CASSYSGFRGYTF. The CDR3 coding sequence is TGTGCCAGCAGTTACTCAGGGTTTCGCGGCTACACCTTC. The V call is TRBV27, the J call TRBJ1-2, with a weak D call TRBD1 (5 bases). Germline assignment: CDR1 MNHEY and CDR2 SMNVEV (reference sequence). This CDR3 has 13 residues. V was trimmed by 4 bases and J by 8 bases, leaving 14 bases between them.

The table lists this clone with a few counts. This chain connects TRBV18 to TRBJ1-6; D is undetermined. The germline V gene encodes CDR1 KGHSH and CDR2 LQKENI. V lost 1 base, J lost 7 bases, and 8 bases lay in between. This CDR3 comprises 14 residues. This chain's CDR3 is CASSPRQPNSPLHF. CDR3 nucleotide sequence: TGTGCCAGCTCACCACGGCAACCAAATTCACCCCTCCACTTT.

This clone appeared a few times. This rearrangement joins TRBV27 to TRBJ2-1, with D perhaps TRBD1 (6 bases). Trimming left V 2 bases short and J 8 bases short, with 7 bases between. This CDR3 has 12 amino acids. Germline CDR1 MNHEY, CDR2 SMNVEV (reference sequence). The CDR3 reads CASSLTGHEQFF. CDR3 sequence (DNA): TGTGCCAGCAGTTTAACAGGGCATGAGCAGTTCTTC.

The genes are TRBV7-9 and TRBJ1-1; no clear D. CDR3 length: 15 residues. CDR1 is SEHNR and CDR2 is FQNEAQ in the germline V gene (reference sequence). V was trimmed by 0 bases and J by 4 bases, leaving 12 bases between them. DNA of the CDR3: TGTGCCAGCAGCTTAGCGGGAGGTGGGAGCACTGAAGCTTTCTTT. It specifies CASSLAGGGSTEAFF.

V and J are TRBV27 and TRBJ1-1; maybe TRBD1 (5 bases). V dropped 6 bases and J dropped 7 bases, with 21 bases sitting between them. The germline CDR1 and CDR2 sequences are MNHEY and SMNVEV (reference sequence). This CDR3 is built from 15 residues. The CDR3 DNA is TGTGCCAGCAGCGTTGGCACAGGTTCCGATTTTGAAGCTTTCTTT. Translation: CASSVGTGSDFEAFF.

In this sample, this clone turned up a few times. The rearrangement uses TRBV6-1 and TRBJ2-7; the D is unclear. The length of the CDR3 is 14 residues. V lost 1 base and J 0 bases, leaving 7 bases between the germline ends. From germline, CDR1 is MNHNS and CDR2 SASEGT. DNA of the CDR3: TGTGCCAGCAGTGAAGGGCCTGCCTCCTACGAGCAGTACTTC. Translated: CASSEGPASYEQYF.